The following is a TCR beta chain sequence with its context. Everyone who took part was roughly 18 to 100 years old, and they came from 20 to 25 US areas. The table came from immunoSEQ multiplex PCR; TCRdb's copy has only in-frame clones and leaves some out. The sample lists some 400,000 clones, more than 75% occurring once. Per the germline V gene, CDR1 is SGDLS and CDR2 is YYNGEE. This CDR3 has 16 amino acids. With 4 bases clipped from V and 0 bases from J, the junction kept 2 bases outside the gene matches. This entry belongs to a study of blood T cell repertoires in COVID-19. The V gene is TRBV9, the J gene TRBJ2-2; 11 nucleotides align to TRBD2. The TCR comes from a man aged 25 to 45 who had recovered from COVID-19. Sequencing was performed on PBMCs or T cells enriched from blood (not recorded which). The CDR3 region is CASSLSGGANTGELFF. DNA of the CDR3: TGTGCCAGCAGCCTTAGCGGGGGGGCGAACACCGGGGAGCTGTTTTTT.